This T cell receptor (beta chain) was profiled in a study of beta chain features in type 1 diabetes. Expressed TCRB transcripts got sequenced, as all isolated RNA was reverse transcribed. Naive, central memory and regulatory T cell samples averaged about 3.57 million immunoSEQ reads each. Assay: immunoSEQ multiplex PCR; the TCRdb copy retains only in-frame clones and omits some. Of 140,000 or so clones in the sample, 10% were seen once. This clone was found a few times. Its target is not known. Whole-study findings and limits: Patients showed naive, central memory and Treg TCRB repertoires that appeared more similar than those of healthy donors. TCRB CDR3s were moderately but significantly shorter in Type 1 diabetes patients in all four CD4+ subsets.

This TCR came from a man aged 18-30 years in good health. The sequenced sample consisted of naive CD4+ T cells from blood.

The CDR3 loop is CASSLLSPGLAIAGELFF. Written as DNA, the CDR3 is TGTGCCAGCAGCTTACTTTCCCCCGGACTAGCGATCGCCGGGGAGCTGTTTTTT. This rearrangement joins TRBV7-2 to TRBJ2-2; 9 bases fit TRBD2. V dropped 2 bases and J dropped 6; count of bases not matched to a gene: 13. The CDR3 spans 18 residues. Germline V gene data show CDR1 as SGHTA and CDR2 as FQGNSA.